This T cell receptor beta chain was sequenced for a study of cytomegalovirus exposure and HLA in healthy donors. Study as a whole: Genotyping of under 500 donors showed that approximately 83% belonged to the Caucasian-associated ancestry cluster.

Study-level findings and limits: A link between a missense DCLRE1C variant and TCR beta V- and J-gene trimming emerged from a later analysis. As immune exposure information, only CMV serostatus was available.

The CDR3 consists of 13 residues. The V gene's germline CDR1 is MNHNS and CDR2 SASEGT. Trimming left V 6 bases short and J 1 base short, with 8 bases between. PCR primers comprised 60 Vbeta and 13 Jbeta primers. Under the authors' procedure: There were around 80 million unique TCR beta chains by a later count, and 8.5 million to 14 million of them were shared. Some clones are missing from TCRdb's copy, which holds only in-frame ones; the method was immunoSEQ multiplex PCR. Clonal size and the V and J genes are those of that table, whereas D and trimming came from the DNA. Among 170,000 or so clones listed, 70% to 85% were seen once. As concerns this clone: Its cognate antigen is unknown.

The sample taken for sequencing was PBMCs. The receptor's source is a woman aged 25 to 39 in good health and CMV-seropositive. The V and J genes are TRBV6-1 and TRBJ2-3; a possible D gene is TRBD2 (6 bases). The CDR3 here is CASRSGGTDTQYF. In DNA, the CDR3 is TGTGCCAGCAGATCGGGAGGCACAGATACGCAGTATTTT.